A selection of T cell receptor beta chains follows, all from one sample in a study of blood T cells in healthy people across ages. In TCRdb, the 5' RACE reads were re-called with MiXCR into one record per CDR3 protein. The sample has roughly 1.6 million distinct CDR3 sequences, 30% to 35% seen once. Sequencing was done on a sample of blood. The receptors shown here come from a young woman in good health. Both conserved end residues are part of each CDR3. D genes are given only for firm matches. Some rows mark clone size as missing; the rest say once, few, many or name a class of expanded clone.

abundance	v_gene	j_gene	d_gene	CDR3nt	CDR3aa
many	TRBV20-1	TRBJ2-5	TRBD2	TGCAGTGCTAGAGATGGCGGGGGGGCTGGGACCCAGTACTTC	CSARDGGGAGTQYF
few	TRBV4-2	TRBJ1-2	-	TGTGCCAGCAGCCAAGTCCGAACACTCGCGGCTAACTATGGCTACACCTTC	CASSQVRTLAANYGYTF
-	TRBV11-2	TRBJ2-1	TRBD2	TGTGCCAGCAGCTTAGTGGGGGGGACCACCTACAATGAGCAGTTCTTC	CASSLVGGTTYNEQFF
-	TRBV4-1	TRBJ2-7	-	TGCGCCAGCAGCCAAGAAATCACTAGCCCTCCCCTCGAGCAGTACTTC	CASSQEITSPPLEQYF
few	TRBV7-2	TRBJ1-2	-	TGTGCCAGCAGCGACGCATTGGGGGCCCATGGCTACACCTTC	CASSDALGAHGYTF
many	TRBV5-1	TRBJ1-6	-	TGCGCCAGCAGTCCCGACAGGTCCGACTATTCACCCCTCCACTTT	CASSPDRSDYSPLHF
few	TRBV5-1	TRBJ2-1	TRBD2	TGCGCCAGCAGCTTGCAACTAGCGGCCCGTGTTGCCAACAATGAGCAGTTCTTC	CASSLQLAARVANNEQFF
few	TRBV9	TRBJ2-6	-	TGTGCCAGCAATTGGGGGGTTGGGGCCAACGTCCTGACTTTC	CASNWGVGANVLTF
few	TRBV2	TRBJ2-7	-	TGTGCCAGCACCGACCCTACAGATTCCTACGAGCAGTACTTC	CASTDPTDSYEQYF
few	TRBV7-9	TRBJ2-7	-	TGTGCCAGCAGCTTAGTTGACGGAACCTACGAGCAGTACTTC	CASSLVDGTYEQYF
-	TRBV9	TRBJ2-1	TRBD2	TGTGCCAGCAGCGCCCGTGTACTAACGGGAGGGCACGGTGAGCAGTTCTTC	CASSARVLTGGHGEQFF
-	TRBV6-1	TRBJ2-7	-	TGTGCCAGCAGAGTCGTCGATGTGCTTACCTACGAGCAGTACTTC	CASRVVDVLTYEQYF
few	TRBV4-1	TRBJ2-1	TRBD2	TGCGCCAGCAGCCTTTTCCTAGCGGGGACCAATGAGCAGTTCTTC	CASSLFLAGTNEQFF
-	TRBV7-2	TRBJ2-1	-	TGCGCCAGCAGTCCAACGAGAGCCATCAATGAGCAGTTCTTC	CASSPTRAINEQFF
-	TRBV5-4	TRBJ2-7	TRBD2	TGTGCCAGCAGCCTTGGGAGGGCCGCGGCCTACGAGCAGTACTTC	CASSLGRAAAYEQYF
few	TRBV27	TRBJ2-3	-	TGTGCCACTTCGCCTCGGGGTAGAGGGGATACGCAGTATTTT	CATSPRGRGDTQYF
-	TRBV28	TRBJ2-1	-	TGTGCCAGCAGTTTACTGTCAGGGACCCACGATGAGCAGTTCTTC	CASSLLSGTHDEQFF
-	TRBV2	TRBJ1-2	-	TGTGCCAGCACCCTTCAACAGGGAGGGGGCTACACCTTC	CASTLQQGGGYTF
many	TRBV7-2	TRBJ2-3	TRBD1	TGTGCCAGCAGCTATCGGACAGGGGGTACAGATACGCAGTATTTT	CASSYRTGGTDTQYF
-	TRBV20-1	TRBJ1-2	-	TGCAGTGCACCAAAGGGCCTGGTTGGCTACACCTTC	CSAPKGLVGYTF
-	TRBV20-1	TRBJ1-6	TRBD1	TGCAGCCCCCAGGGACAGCTGAATTCACCCCTCCACTTT	CSPQGQLNSPLHF
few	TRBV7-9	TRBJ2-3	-	TGTGCCAGCAGCTTAGGGTCTTTAGATACGCAGTATTTT	CASSLGSLDTQYF
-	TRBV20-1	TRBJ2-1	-	TGCAGTGCTAGAGATGGGGCGGCTGACAATGAGCAGTTCTTC	CSARDGAADNEQFF
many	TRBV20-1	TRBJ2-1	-	TGCAGTGCTAGAGATCCGGGGAAACCCTACAATGAGCAGTTCTTC	CSARDPGKPYNEQFF
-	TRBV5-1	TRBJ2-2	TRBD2	TGCGCCAGCAGCTTGGGAGGACTAGAGAACACCGGGGAGCTGTTTTTT	CASSLGGLENTGELFF
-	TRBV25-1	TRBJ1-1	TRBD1	TGTGCCAGCAGTGCTGCGGGAACAGGGGGCACTGAAGCTTTCTTT	CASSAAGTGGTEAFF
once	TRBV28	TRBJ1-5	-	TGTGCCAGCATCGCCGGGGGTCAGCCCCAGCATTTT	CASIAGGQPQHF
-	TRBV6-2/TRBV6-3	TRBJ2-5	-	TGTGCCAGCAGCGACGCTTGGGAAAACAATGAGCAGTACTTC	CASSDAWENNEQYF
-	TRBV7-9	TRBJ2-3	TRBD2	TGTGCCAGCAGCTCACGGGGGGGCCTTAGAGGCACAGATACGCAGTATTTT	CASSSRGGLRGTDTQYF
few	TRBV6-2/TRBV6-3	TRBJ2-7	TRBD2	TGTGCCAGCAGTTACCTCGGGACTAGCAAGCAGTACTTC	CASSYLGTSKQYF
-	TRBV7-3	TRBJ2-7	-	TGTGCCAGCAGCTTGGTATGGTTCGAGTACGAGCAGTACTTC	CASSLVWFEYEQYF
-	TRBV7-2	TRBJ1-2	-	TGTGCCGGCAGCCGCAGGGGAAAAGGGGGTGGCTACACCTTC	CAGSRRGKGGGYTF
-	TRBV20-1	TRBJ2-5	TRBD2	TGCAGTGCTCTCCTAGCGGGGGGATTCCAAGAGACCCAGTACTTC	CSALLAGGFQETQYF
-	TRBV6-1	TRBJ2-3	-	TGTGGCAGCAGTAGGACCCCCACGGATACGCAGTATTTT	CGSSRTPTDTQYF
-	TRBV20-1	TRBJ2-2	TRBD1	TGCAGTGCAAGACAGGGGTGGACCGGGGAGCCGTTTTTT	CSARQGWTGEPFF
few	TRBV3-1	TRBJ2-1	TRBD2	TGTGCCAGCAGCCAAATCCCCGTAGCGGGGGGGGGCAATGAGCAGTTCTTC	CASSQIPVAGGGNEQFF
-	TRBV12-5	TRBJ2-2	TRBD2	TGTGCTAGTTCGCGGGAGACGCCCGGCGGCGGGGAGCTGTTTTTT	CASSRETPGGGELFF
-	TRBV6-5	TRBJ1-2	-	TGTGCCAGCAGTTATTTGATAGTGGGCCCCTTAAGAGCTAACTATGGCTACACCTTC	CASSYLIVGPLRANYGYTF
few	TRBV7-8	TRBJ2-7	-	TGTGCCAGCAGCTTTGGGGGGACAGAACACTACGAGCAGTACTTC	CASSFGGTEHYEQYF